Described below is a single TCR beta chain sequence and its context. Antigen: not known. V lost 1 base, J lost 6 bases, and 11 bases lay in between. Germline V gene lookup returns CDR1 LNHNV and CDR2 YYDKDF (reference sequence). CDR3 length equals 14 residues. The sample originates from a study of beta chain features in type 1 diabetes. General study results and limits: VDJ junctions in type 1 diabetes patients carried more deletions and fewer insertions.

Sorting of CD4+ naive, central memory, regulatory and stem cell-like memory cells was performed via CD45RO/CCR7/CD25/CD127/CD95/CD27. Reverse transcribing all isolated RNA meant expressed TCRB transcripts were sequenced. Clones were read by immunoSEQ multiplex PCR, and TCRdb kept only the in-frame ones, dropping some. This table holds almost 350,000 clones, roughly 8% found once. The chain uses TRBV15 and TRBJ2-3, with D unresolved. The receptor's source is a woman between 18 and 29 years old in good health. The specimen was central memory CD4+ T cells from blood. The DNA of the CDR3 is TGTGCCACCAGCAGAGGGCCCACAGTGGATACGCAGTATTTT. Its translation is CATSRGPTVDTQYF.